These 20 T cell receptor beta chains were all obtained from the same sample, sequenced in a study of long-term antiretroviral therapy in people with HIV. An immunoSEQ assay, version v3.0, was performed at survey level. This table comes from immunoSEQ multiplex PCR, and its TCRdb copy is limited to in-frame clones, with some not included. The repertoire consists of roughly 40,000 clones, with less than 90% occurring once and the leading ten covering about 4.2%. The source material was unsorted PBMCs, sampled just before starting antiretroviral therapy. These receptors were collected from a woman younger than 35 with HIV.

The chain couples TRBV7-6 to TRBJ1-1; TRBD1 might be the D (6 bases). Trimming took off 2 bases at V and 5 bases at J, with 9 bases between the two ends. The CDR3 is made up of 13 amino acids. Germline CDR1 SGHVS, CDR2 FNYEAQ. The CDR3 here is CASSLRRGTEAFF. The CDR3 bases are TGTGCCAGCAGCTTAAGAAGGGGGACTGAAGCTTTCTTT.

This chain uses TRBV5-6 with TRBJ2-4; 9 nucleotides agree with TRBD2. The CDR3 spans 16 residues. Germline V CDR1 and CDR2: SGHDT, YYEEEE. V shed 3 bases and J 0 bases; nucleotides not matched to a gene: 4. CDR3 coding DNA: TGTGCCAGCAGCTCGACTAGCGGTCTAGCCAAAAACATTCAGTACTTC. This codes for CASSSTSGLAKNIQYF.

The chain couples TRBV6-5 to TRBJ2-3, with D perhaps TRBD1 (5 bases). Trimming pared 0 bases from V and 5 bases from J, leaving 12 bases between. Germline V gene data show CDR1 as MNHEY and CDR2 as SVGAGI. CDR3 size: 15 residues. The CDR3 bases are TGTGCCAGCAGTTACTCTCCAAGTGGACAAGATACGCAGTATTTT. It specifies CASSYSPSGQDTQYF.

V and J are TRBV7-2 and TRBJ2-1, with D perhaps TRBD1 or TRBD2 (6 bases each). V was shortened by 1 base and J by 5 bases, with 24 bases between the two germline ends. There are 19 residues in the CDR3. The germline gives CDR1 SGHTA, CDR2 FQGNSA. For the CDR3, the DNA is TGTGCCAGCAGCTTAGACCATAGGGGGAGAGCGGGCTGGGACAATGAGCAGTTCTTC. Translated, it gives CASSLDHRGRAGWDNEQFF.

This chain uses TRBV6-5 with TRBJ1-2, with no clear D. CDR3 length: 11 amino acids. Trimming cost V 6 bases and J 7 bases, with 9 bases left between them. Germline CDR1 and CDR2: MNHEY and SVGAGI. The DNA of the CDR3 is TGTGCCAGCAGCAATAGAGGTGGCTACACCTTC. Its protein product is CASSNRGGYTF.

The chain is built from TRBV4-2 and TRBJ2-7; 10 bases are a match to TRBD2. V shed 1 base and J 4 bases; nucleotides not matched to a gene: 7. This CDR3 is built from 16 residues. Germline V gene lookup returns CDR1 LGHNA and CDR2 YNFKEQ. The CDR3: CASSQGDPSGGYEQYF. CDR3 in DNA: TGTGCCAGCAGCCAAGGGGATCCTAGCGGGGGTTACGAGCAGTACTTC.

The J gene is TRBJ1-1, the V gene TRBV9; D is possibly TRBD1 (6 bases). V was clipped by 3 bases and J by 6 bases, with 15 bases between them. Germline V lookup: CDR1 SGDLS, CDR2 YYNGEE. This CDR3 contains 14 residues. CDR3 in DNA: TGTGCCAGCAGCGCCCTCGGAGGACAGTCTGAAGCTTTCTTT. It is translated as CASSALGGQSEAFF. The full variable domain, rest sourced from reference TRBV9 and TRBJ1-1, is DSGVTQTPKHLITATGQRVTLRCSPRSGDLSVYWYQQSLDQGLQFLIQYYNGEERAKGNILERFSAQQFPDLHSELNLSSLELGDSALYFCASSALGGQSEAFFGQGTRLTVV.

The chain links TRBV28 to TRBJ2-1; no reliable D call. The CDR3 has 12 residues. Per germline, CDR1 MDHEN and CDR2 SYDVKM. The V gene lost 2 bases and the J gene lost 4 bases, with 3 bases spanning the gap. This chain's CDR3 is CASSLNYNEQFF. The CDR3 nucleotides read TGTGCCAGCAGTTTAAATTACAATGAGCAGTTCTTC.

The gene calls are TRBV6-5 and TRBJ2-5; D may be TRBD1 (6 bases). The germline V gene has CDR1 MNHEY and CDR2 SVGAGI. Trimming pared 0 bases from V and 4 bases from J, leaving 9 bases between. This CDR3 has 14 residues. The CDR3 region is CASSYSQGIETQYF. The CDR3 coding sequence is TGTGCCAGCAGTTACTCCCAGGGGATAGAGACCCAGTACTTC.

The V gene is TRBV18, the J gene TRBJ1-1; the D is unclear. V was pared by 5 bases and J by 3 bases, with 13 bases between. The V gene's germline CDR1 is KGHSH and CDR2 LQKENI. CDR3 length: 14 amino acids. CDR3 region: CASSAAPWDTEAFF. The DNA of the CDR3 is TGTGCCAGCTCAGCGGCCCCCTGGGACACTGAAGCTTTCTTT.

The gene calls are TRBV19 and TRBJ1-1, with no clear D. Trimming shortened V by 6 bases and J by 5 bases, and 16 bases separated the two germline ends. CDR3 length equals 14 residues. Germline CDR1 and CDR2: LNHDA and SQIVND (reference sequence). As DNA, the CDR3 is TGTGCCAGTAGCCCCGGCACAAGTCTGACTGAAGCTTTCTTT. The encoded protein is CASSPGTSLTEAFF.

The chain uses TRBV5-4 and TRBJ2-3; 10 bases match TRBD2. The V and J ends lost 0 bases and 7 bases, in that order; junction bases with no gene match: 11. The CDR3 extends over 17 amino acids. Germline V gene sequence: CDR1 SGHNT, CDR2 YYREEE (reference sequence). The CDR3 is CASSLASSGRNRYTQYF. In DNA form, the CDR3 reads TGTGCCAGCAGCTTGGCGTCTAGCGGGAGAAATAGGTATACGCAGTATTTT.

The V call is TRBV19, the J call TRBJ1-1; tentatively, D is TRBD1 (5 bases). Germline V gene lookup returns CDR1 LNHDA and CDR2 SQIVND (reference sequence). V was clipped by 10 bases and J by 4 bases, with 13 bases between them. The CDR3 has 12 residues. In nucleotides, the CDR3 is TGTGCCACCAGGATCGGGGGCACTGAAGCTTTCTTT. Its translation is CATRIGGTEAFF.

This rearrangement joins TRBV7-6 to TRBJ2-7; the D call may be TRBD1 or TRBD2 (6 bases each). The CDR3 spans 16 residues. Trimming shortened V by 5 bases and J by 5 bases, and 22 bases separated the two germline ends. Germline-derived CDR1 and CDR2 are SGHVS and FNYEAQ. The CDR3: CASSLSVGGAFNEQYF. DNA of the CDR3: TGTGCCAGCAGCCTCAGCGTGGGGGGCGCGTTCAACGAGCAGTACTTC.

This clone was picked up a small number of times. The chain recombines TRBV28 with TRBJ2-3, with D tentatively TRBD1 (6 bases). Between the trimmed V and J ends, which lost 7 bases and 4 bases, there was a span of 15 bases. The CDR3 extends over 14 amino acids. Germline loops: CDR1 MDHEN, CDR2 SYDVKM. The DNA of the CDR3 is TGTGCCAGCACCTCCCTAGGGGGATCAGATACGCAGTATTTT. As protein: CASTSLGGSDTQYF.

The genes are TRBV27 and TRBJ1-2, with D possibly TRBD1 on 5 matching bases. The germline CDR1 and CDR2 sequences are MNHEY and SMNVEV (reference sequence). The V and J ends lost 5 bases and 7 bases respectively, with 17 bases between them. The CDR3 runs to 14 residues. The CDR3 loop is CASSPRDLMGGYTF. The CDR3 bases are TGTGCCAGCAGTCCGCGGGACTTGATGGGTGGCTACACCTTC.

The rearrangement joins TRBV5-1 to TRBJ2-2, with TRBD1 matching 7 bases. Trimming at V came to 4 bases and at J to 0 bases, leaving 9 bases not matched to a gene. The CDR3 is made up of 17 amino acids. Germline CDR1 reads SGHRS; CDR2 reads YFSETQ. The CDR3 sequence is CASSHDRDQTNTGELFF. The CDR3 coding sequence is TGCGCCAGCAGCCACGACAGGGATCAGACGAACACCGGGGAGCTGTTTTTT.

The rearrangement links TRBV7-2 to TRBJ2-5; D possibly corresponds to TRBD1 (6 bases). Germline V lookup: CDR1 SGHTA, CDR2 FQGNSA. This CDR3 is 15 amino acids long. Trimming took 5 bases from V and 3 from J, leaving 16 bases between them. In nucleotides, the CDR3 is TGTGCCAGCAGCGCCCCGGGACAAAGAGAAGAGACCCAGTACTTC. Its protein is CASSAPGQREETQYF.

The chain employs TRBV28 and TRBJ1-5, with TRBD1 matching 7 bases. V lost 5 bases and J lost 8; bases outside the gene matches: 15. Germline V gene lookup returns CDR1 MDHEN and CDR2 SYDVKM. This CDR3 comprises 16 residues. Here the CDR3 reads CASSTVGQLLKKPQHF. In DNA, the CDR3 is TGTGCCAGCAGTACGGTGGGACAGCTCCTCAAGAAGCCCCAGCATTTT.

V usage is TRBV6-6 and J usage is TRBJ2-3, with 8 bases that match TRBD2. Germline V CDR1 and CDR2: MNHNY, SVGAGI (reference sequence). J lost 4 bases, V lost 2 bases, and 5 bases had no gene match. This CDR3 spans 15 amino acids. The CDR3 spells CASSYHREGADTQYF. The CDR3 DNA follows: TGTGCCAGCAGTTACCACCGGGAGGGGGCAGATACGCAGTATTTT.